The 20 T cell receptor beta chains given below trace back to one sample, sequenced in a study of shared clonotypes between healthy human individuals. The data were produced by immunoSEQ multiplex PCR, yet TCRdb's version contains in-frame clones alone and is incomplete. The top ten clones hold about 0.22% of a sample with 700,000 to 950,000 clones, about 96% of them seen once. CD45RO-negative CD8 cells positively selected for CCR7 made up the naive population, which excluded terminally differentiated effector memory CD45RA+ cells. The sequencing input was naive CD8+ T cells sorted from blood. Every receptor here comes from a man aged 25 to 40 in good health.

The chain uses TRBV14 and TRBJ2-1; tentatively, D is TRBD1 (6 bases). Trimming removed 2 bases at V and 6 bases at J, with 11 bases between. CDR1 is SGHDN, CDR2 FVKESK, per germline. The CDR3 contains 14 residues. CDR3 in DNA: TGTGCCAGCAGCCAATTGACAGGAGGCAATGAGCAGTTCTTC. It translates to CASSQLTGGNEQFF. Full variable domain (missing parts from reference TRBV14 and TRBJ2-1): EAGVTQFPSHSVIEKGQTVTLRCDPISGHDNLYWYRRVMGKEIKFLLHFVKESKQDESGMPNNRFLAERTGGTYSTLKVQPAELEDSGVYFCASSQLTGGNEQFFGPGTRLTVL.

The genes are TRBV5-1 and TRBJ2-5; 8 bases align to TRBD2. The CDR3 length is 17 residues. Germline CDR1 reads SGHRS; CDR2 reads YFSETQ. With 0 bases clipped from V and 3 bases from J, the junction kept 10 bases outside the gene matches. For the CDR3, the DNA is TGCGCCAGCAGCTTGGAGGGGAGCGGGGGCTGGGAAGAGACCCAGTACTTC. Its protein product is CASSLEGSGGWEETQYF.

Only a few counts were recorded for this clone. V usage is TRBV7-9 and J usage is TRBJ1-1; 8 nucleotides agree with TRBD1. There are 13 residues in the CDR3. The germline gives CDR1 SEHNR, CDR2 FQNEAQ (reference sequence). Losses at the gene ends were 7 bases for V and 5 bases for J; bases not matched to a gene: 6. The CDR3 DNA sequence: TGTGCCAGCATCGGACAGGGTGGGACTGAAGCTTTCTTT. Translated, it gives CASIGQGGTEAFF.

This sequence joins TRBV27 and TRBJ2-5; D not certain. There are 11 residues in the CDR3. The ends were cut back, 4 bases at V and 14 bases at J, with 14 bases in the middle. The germline V gene encodes CDR1 MNHEY and CDR2 SMNVEV (reference sequence). CDR3 residues: CASSYGQSIYF. CDR3 nucleotide sequence: TGTGCCAGCAGTTATGGCCAGTCAATTTACTTC.

The chain is built from TRBV27 and TRBJ2-1; maybe TRBD2 (6 bases). With 7 bases removed from V and 6 bases from J, the gap between germline ends came to 10 bases. This CDR3 has 12 amino acids. Germline V CDR1 and CDR2: MNHEY, SMNVEV (reference sequence). This CDR3 is CASNGGSNEQFF. CDR3 in DNA: TGTGCCAGCAATGGAGGGAGCAATGAGCAGTTCTTC.

For this clone: Additional DNA sequences in this sample encode the identical CDR3. This rearrangement joins TRBV27 to TRBJ2-7, with TRBD2 identical over 8 bases. The V segment lost 5 bases and the J segment 1 base; nucleotides outside the gene matches: 7. The CDR3 spans 15 residues. Germline V gene lookup returns CDR1 MNHEY and CDR2 SMNVEV (reference sequence). The CDR3 spells CASSPGGGRSYEQYF. Here the CDR3 DNA reads TGTGCCAGCAGTCCCGGGGGGGGACGATCCTACGAGCAGTACTTC.

The chain links TRBV19 to TRBJ1-5, with D perhaps TRBD1 (5 bases). V was clipped by 6 bases and J by 9 bases, with 15 bases between them. The V gene's germline CDR1 is LNHDA and CDR2 SQIVND (reference sequence). The CDR3 spans 13 residues. CDR3 bases: TGTGCCAGTAGGCCGGAGGGGAGGGTGCCCCAGCATTTT. Translating gives CASRPEGRVPQHF.

In the case of this clone: The junction departs from germline at one end; a sequencing error may be responsible. The V gene is TRBV10-3, the J gene TRBJ2-7; either TRBD1 or TRBD2 may supply D (5 bases each). Per the germline V gene, CDR1 is ENHRY and CDR2 is SYGVKD. This CDR3 region has 8 residues. The CDR3: CATPGPTF. CDR3 coding DNA: TGTGCCACGCCGGGACCGACGTTC.

This chain links TRBV2 with TRBJ2-3; D is unresolved. CDR1 is SNHLY and CDR2 is FYNNEI in the germline V gene. The CDR3 extends over 13 amino acids. The ends were cut back, 10 bases at V and 0 bases at J, with 11 bases in the middle. In DNA, the CDR3 is TGTGCCACCCTTTCCGGGAGCACAGATACGCAGTATTTT. It codes for CATLSGSTDTQYF.

In regard to this clone: Additional DNA sequences in this sample encode the identical CDR3. As DNA, the CDR3 is TGTGCCAGCAGCTTGGGCTCTGGGGCCAACGTCCTGACTTTC. Protein: CASSLGSGANVLTF. This chain links TRBV7-6 with TRBJ2-6; D is uncertain. Looked up from germline, CDR1 is SGHVS and CDR2 is FNYEAQ. This CDR3 comprises 14 residues. Trimming took 3 bases from V and 0 from J, leaving 3 bases between them.

This sequence joins TRBV28 and TRBJ2-7; TRBD1 aligns across 9 bases. This CDR3 is built from 15 residues. V lost 5 bases to trimming and J lost 2 bases; unmatched junction nucleotides: 7. Looked up from germline, CDR1 is MDHEN and CDR2 is SYDVKM. CDR3 coding DNA: TGTGCCAGCAGTACCCGGGACAGGGTAACCTACGAGCAGTACTTC. This gives the protein CASSTRDRVTYEQYF.

In DNA form, the CDR3 reads TGTGCCAGCAGCCCGGGACAGGCGTCCGAGCAGTACTTC. Protein product: CASSPGQASEQYF. The chain combines TRBV14 with TRBJ2-7; 8 positions match TRBD1. Germline CDR1 SGHDN, CDR2 FVKESK. V trimming: 4 bases; J trimming: 6 bases; junction bases outside the gene matches: 5. This CDR3 has 13 residues.

The rearrangement links TRBV5-4 to TRBJ2-7; 12 positions agree with TRBD2. The germline CDR1 and CDR2 sequences are SGHNT and YYREEE (reference sequence). The ends lost 0 bases at V and 4 bases at J; junction bases unmatched: 5. The CDR3 loop spans 16 amino acids. CDR3 region: CASSLGVTSGSYEQYF. CDR3 nucleotides: TGTGCCAGCAGCTTGGGGGTGACTAGCGGGAGTTACGAGCAGTACTTC.

V is TRBV7-2 and J is TRBJ2-3; the match to TRBD2 covers 12 bases. V was pared by 4 bases and J by 2 bases, with 10 bases of the junction left unmatched. The CDR3 contains 18 residues. Germline V lookup: CDR1 SGHTA, CDR2 FQGNSA. The CDR3 nucleotides read TGTGCCAGCAGCTACCCCAATTGGACTAGCGGGAACACAGATACGCAGTATTTT. Its translation is CASSYPNWTSGNTDTQYF.

CDR3 DNA sequence: TGTGCCAGTTCCCAATACGGACTAGCGGTGACTAGCACAGATACGCAGTATTTT. Translation gives CASSQYGLAVTSTDTQYF. The rearrangement joins TRBV7-2 to TRBJ2-3; 10 nucleotides agree with TRBD2. Germline assignment: CDR1 SGHTA and CDR2 FQGNSA. This CDR3 is 18 amino acids long. The V and J ends lost 9 bases and 0 bases, in that order; junction bases with no gene match: 15.

The chain links TRBV7-9 to TRBJ1-1; D gene unclear. Trimming pared 8 bases from V and 2 bases from J, leaving 9 bases between. The CDR3 totals 12 residues. Germline V lookup: CDR1 SEHNR, CDR2 FQNEAQ (reference sequence). The CDR3 DNA follows: TGTGCCAGCGCTCGAGACAACACTGAAGCTTTCTTT. Translation gives CASARDNTEAFF.

This clone has only one observation. The genes are TRBV30 and TRBJ1-1; no definite D call. This CDR3 is 12 amino acids long. Trimming removed 1 base from V and 7 bases from J, with 10 bases in between. Germline loops: CDR1 GTSNPN, CDR2 SVGIG (reference sequence). The DNA of the CDR3 is TGTGCCTGGAGTGAAGAGGATAATGAAGCTTTCTTT. Its translation is CAWSEEDNEAFF.

The chain joins TRBV4-2 to TRBJ2-6, with 12 bases fitting TRBD1. With V trimmed by 2 bases and J by 3 bases, 8 bases remained unmatched. This CDR3 has 19 amino acids. Germline V gene lookup returns CDR1 LGHNA and CDR2 YNFKEQ. Here the CDR3 DNA reads TGTGCCAGCAGCCAACCCCCGGGACAGGGGGCGGGTGGGGCCAACGTCCTGACTTTC. It yields the protein CASSQPPGQGAGGANVLTF.

The gene calls are TRBV6-6 and TRBJ1-1; D not resolved. This CDR3 has 15 residues. From germline, CDR1 is MNHNY and CDR2 SVGAGI (reference sequence). Trimming cost V 0 bases and J 0 bases, with 8 bases left between them. CDR3 nucleotide sequence: TGTGCCAGCAGTTACTCACCTATCATGAACACTGAAGCTTTCTTT. Its translation is CASSYSPIMNTEAFF.

V is TRBV13 and J is TRBJ1-2, with no clear D. The ends were cut back, 5 bases at V and 6 bases at J, with 13 bases in the middle. CDR3 length equals 13 residues. Germline CDR1 is PRHDT and CDR2 is FYEKMQ (reference sequence). This CDR3 reads CASSLRGLDGYTF. In DNA form, the CDR3 reads TGTGCCAGCAGCCTCCGCGGGCTCGATGGCTACACCTTC. The full variable domain, in which reference TRBV13 and TRBJ1-2 provide the parts outside the CDR3, is AAGVIQSPRHLIKEKRETATLKCYPIPRHDTVYWYQQGPGQDPQFLISFYEKMQSDKGSIPDRFSAQQFSDYHSELNMSSLELGDSALYFCASSLRGLDGYTFGSGTRLTVV.